These 14 T cell receptor beta chains came from one sample sequenced in a study of blood T cells in healthy people across ages. Primed by a sample-barcoded 5' primer and a J-beta primer mix, a second PCR proceeded for about 6 to 12 cycles. One entry per CDR3 protein results from TCRdb running MiXCR on the 5' RACE reads. In the table there are about 580,000 distinct CDR3 sequences, about 45% of which are singletons. The sample consisted of blood. The receptors were sampled from a man of 80 years or more in good health.

The rearrangement links TRBV11-1 to TRBJ2-5; D not certain. The J call is doubtful: the DNA matches TRBJ2-7 better. This CDR3 comprises 14 residues. Germline lookup yields CDR1 SGHAT and CDR2 FQDESV (reference sequence). CDR3 nucleotides: TGTGCCAGCAGCTTAGCGCCGTCGACCTACGAGCAGTACTTC. Protein product: CASSLAPSTYEQYF.

A few counts support this clonotype. This chain links TRBV28 with TRBJ2-1; possible D gene TRBD2, 5 bases. Germline CDR1 is MDHEN and CDR2 is SYDVKM. Between the trimmed V and J ends, which lost 4 bases and 7 bases, there was a span of 17 bases. This CDR3 is 15 amino acids long. The CDR3 DNA is TGTGCCAGCAGTTCCCACACCGGGATCCGTAATGAGCAGTTCTTC. Translation: CASSSHTGIRNEQFF.

This chain connects TRBV7-6 to TRBJ2-4; 8 nucleotides line up with TRBD1. The DNA end is a closer match to TRBJ2-7, so the J assignment may be wrong. The V gene's germline CDR1 is SGHVS and CDR2 FNYEAQ. The CDR3 consists of 15 residues. In DNA, the CDR3 is TGTGCCAGCAGCTTAGGGGGGACAGGCTGGACCGAGCAGTACTTC. This sequence encodes CASSLGGTGWTEQYF.

This clonotype came up a few times. The chain carries TRBV11-2 and TRBJ2-4, with D tentatively TRBD1 or TRBD2 (6 bases each). Germline CDR1 reads SGHAT; CDR2 reads FQNNGV. Trimming removed 5 bases from V and 9 bases from J, with 20 bases in between. CDR3 length: 15 residues. As DNA, the CDR3 is TGTGCCAGCAGCGTCTGGAGGGGGGCAGGTGGCATTCAGTACTTC. Protein product: CASSVWRGAGGIQYF. The full variable domain, completed using reference TRBV11-2 and TRBJ2-4, is EAGVAQSPRYKIIEKRQSVAFWCNPISGHATLYWYQQILGQGPKLLIQFQNNGVVDDSQLPKDRFSAERLKGVDSTLKIQPAKLEDSAVYLCASSVWRGAGGIQYFGAGTRLSVL.

The chain recombines TRBV20-1 with TRBJ2-3; D remains ambiguous. Germline assignment: CDR1 DFQATT and CDR2 SNEGSKA (reference sequence). CDR3 size: 14 residues. V lost 4 bases and J 2 bases, leaving 13 bases between the germline ends. The DNA for the CDR3 is TGCAGTGCTACCCTCATTGGGCTCACAGATACGCAGTATTTT. Its translation: CSATLIGLTDTQYF.

In its sample, this clonotype was seen a few times. This chain uses TRBV29-1 with TRBJ1-1, with a tentative D call TRBD1 (5 bases). Germline CDR1 is SQVTM and CDR2 is ANQGSEA. The CDR3 has 12 residues. With 5 bases removed from V and 1 base from J, the gap between germline ends came to 8 bases. CDR3 in amino acids: CSVRGGNTEAFF. In nucleotides, the CDR3 is TGCAGCGTTCGGGGCGGGAACACTGAAGCTTTCTTT.

The chain recombines TRBV7-9 with TRBJ1-1; D gene uncertain. Trimming took 5 bases from V and 4 from J, leaving 14 bases between them. This CDR3 has 14 amino acids. Germline CDR1 reads SEHNR; CDR2 reads FQNEAQ (reference sequence). The CDR3 protein is CASSPNGVFTEAFF. The CDR3 nucleotides read TGTGCCAGCAGCCCCAACGGGGTATTCACTGAAGCTTTCTTT.

The chain couples TRBV27 to TRBJ2-7; D perhaps matches TRBD2 (6 bases). The length of the CDR3 is 13 residues. CDR1 and CDR2 from the germline V gene are MNHEY and SMNVEV (reference sequence). V lost 7 bases and J lost 5, with 15 bases in between. CDR3 loop: CASTAGLVDEQYF. The CDR3 region has the DNA TGTGCCAGCACCGCGGGGCTTGTCGACGAGCAGTACTTC.

The rearrangement uses TRBV4-3 and TRBJ2-3; no reliable D call. The CDR3 is 13 residues long. Germline CDR1 LGHNA, CDR2 YSLEER. Trimming cost V 5 bases and J 5 bases, with 11 bases left between them. The CDR3 coding sequence is TGCGCCAGCAGCGCCAGTGGTCAAGATACGCAGTATTTT. Its translation: CASSASGQDTQYF.

The gene calls are TRBV6-2 or TRBV6-3 and TRBJ2-5; D is undetermined. Trimming shortened V by 3 bases and J by 2 bases, and 13 bases separated the two germline ends. Germline loops: CDR1 MNHEY, CDR2 SVGEGT. The CDR3 is made up of 15 amino acids. The CDR3 sequence: CASSYTVAYQETQYF. The DNA of the CDR3 is TGTGCCAGCAGTTATACCGTAGCTTATCAAGAGACCCAGTACTTC.

This chain links TRBV20-1 with TRBJ1-2; D is undetermined. CDR1 DFQATT and CDR2 SNEGSKA come from the germline V gene (reference sequence). There are 12 residues in the CDR3. Trimming pared 4 bases from V and 4 bases from J, leaving 10 bases between. The CDR3 DNA sequence: TGCAGTGCTACGGACGGATTCTATGGCTACACCTTC. Translating gives CSATDGFYGYTF.

This chain links TRBV27 with TRBJ2-5; 8 bases match TRBD2. Matching the DNA end better, TRBJ2-7 makes the J call doubtful. Per the germline V gene, CDR1 is MNHEY and CDR2 is SMNVEV (reference sequence). The CDR3 spans 14 residues. The CDR3 DNA reads as TGTGCCAGCAGTCCCTGGACTAGCCCACCCGAGCAGTACTTC. Encoded protein: CASSPWTSPPEQYF.

The chain combines TRBV20-1 with TRBJ2-5, with D uncertain. The CDR3 loop spans 10 amino acids. Germline V gene lookup returns CDR1 DFQATT and CDR2 SNEGSKA (reference sequence). DNA for the CDR3: TGCAGCCCATTAATGGAGACCCAGTACTTC. Translated: CSPLMETQYF.

V usage is TRBV5-1 and J usage is TRBJ2-3; D remains ambiguous. The germline V and J ends were trimmed by 2 bases and 2 bases, with 9 bases remaining between them. This CDR3 is 14 amino acids long. Germline V CDR1 and CDR2: SGHRS, YFSETQ. CDR3 DNA: TGCGCCAGCAGCTTCAACAGAGACACAGATACGCAGTATTTT. Translated, it gives CASSFNRDTDTQYF.